This TCR beta chain was captured in a study of blood T cell repertoires in COVID-19. Profiling relied on immunoSEQ multiplex PCR, and the TCRdb table lists in-frame clones only, not all of them. The sample holds around 260,000 clones, about 89% seen once. The CDR3 has 16 amino acids. Per germline, CDR1 SGHRS and CDR2 YFSETQ. Trimming removed 4 bases at V and 6 bases at J, with 20 bases between. The material sequenced was peripheral blood. This TCR was recovered from a woman aged 45 to 65 with acute or convalescent COVID-19. This chain uses TRBV5-1 with TRBJ2-1; TRBD2 is a possible D gene (8 bases). Written as DNA, the CDR3 is TGCGCCAGCAGCACGGGAGGGGGCTTTGGGGTCAATGAGCAGTTCTTC. Protein product: CASSTGGGFGVNEQFF. Supplemented by reference TRBV5-1 and TRBJ2-1, the full variable domain reads KAGVTQTPRYLIKTRGQQVTLSCSPISGHRSVSWYQQTPGQGLQFLFEYFSETQRNKGNFPGRFSGRQFSNSRSEMNVSTLELGDSALYLCASSTGGGFGVNEQFFGPGTRLTVL.